A single sample gave rise to the 23 T cell receptor beta chains below, sequenced in a study of beta chain features in type 1 diabetes. Reverse transcribing all isolated RNA meant expressed TCRB transcripts were sequenced. The repertoire was sequenced with immunoSEQ multiplex PCR; TCRdb's copy has only in-frame clones and lacks some. The data contain under 400,000 clones, about 12% of them seen just once; the ten biggest clones take up 0.017%. The specimen was naive CD4+ T cells from blood. All receptors derive from a man younger than 35 in good health.

The chain couples TRBV30 to TRBJ2-1, with 8 bases lining up with TRBD2. The V gene end was trimmed by 5 bases and the J gene end by 6 bases; junction bases not matched to a gene: 9. CDR1 is GTSNPN, CDR2 SVGIG, per germline (reference sequence). This CDR3 is built from 14 residues. The CDR3 DNA follows: TGTGCCTGGGCCGGGACTAGTGTCGGCAATGAGCAGTTCTTC. Translating it yields CAWAGTSVGNEQFF.

The gene calls are TRBV5-6 and TRBJ2-3, with D hard to call. The CDR3 is 15 amino acids. The V end was cut by 4 bases, the J end by 0 bases, with 12 bases between. Germline CDR1 is SGHDT and CDR2 is YYEEEE. CDR3 protein: CASSLVSTSTDTQYF. CDR3 nucleotides: TGTGCCAGCAGCCTGGTCTCCACTAGCACAGATACGCAGTATTTT.

There are a few counts of this clone. The chain employs TRBV30 and TRBJ1-1, with TRBD1 as a possible D gene (6 bases). Looked up from germline, CDR1 is GTSNPN and CDR2 is SVGIG (reference sequence). This CDR3 region has 14 residues. V was cut by 3 bases and J by 4 bases, with 15 bases left in between. The CDR3 loop reads CAWRRGGAVTEAFF. The CDR3 bases are TGTGCCTGGAGGCGGGGGGGCGCAGTCACTGAAGCTTTCTTT.

This clone turned up a few times. The genes are TRBV30 and TRBJ2-1; 13 nucleotides agree with TRBD2. CDR3 size: 18 residues. Germline loops: CDR1 GTSNPN, CDR2 SVGIG (reference sequence). The V gene end was trimmed by 6 bases and the J gene end by 0 bases; junction bases not matched to a gene: 11. The CDR3 is CACGFGTSGTYSYNEQFF. CDR3 nucleotide sequence: TGTGCCTGCGGATTCGGGACTAGCGGGACTTACTCCTACAATGAGCAGTTCTTC.

The rearrangement joins TRBV7-9 to TRBJ2-5, with TRBD1 as a possible D gene (6 bases). This CDR3 region has 17 residues. The ends were cut back, 4 bases at V and 5 bases at J, with 23 bases in the middle. Germline CDR1 SEHNR, CDR2 FQNEAQ (reference sequence). For the CDR3, the DNA is TGTGCCAGCAGCTCCCCCCCGGGACACCCTCCGGGGGAGACCCAGTACTTC. Translating it yields CASSSPPGHPPGETQYF.

This chain joins TRBV21-1 and TRBJ1-3; whether TRBD1, the table's D call, matches the DNA was not checked. TRBV21-1 is a known pseudogene. CDR3 size: 17 residues. The CDR3 reads CASSLGTAMSSGNTIYF. The CDR3 bases are TGTGCCAGCAGCCTCGGGACAGCGATGTCCTCTGGAAACACCATATATTTT.

The chain has TRBV30 and TRBJ2-3; 8 nucleotides match TRBD2. This CDR3 comprises 13 residues. V lost 8 bases and J lost 2; bases outside the gene matches: 6. CDR1 is GTSNPN, CDR2 SVGIG, per germline (reference sequence). The CDR3 reads CARQRELTDTQYF. The CDR3 nucleotides are TGTGCCCGACAGCGGGAGCTCACAGATACGCAGTATTTT.

In this sample, this clone turned up a few times. The V and J genes are TRBV6-5 and TRBJ2-3, with D perhaps matching TRBD1 (5 bases). This CDR3 comprises 15 residues. V was cut by 2 bases and J by 0 bases, with 9 bases left in between. Germline values: CDR1 MNHEY, CDR2 SVGAGI. CDR3 DNA: TGTGCCAGCAGTTACCAACAGGCAAGCACAGATACGCAGTATTTT. This gives the protein CASSYQQASTDTQYF.

In this sample, this clone turned up a few times. The V and J genes are TRBV7-9 and TRBJ1-2, with TRBD1 identical over 7 bases. V lost 2 bases and J lost 6; bases outside the gene matches: 3. This CDR3 region has 13 residues. Germline CDR1 is SEHNR and CDR2 is FQNEAQ (reference sequence). In nucleotides, the CDR3 is TGTGCCAGCAGCTTAAGAGGGGGCAATGGCTACACCTTC. Translating gives CASSLRGGNGYTF.

This clone appeared a few times. The J gene is TRBJ1-2, the V gene TRBV7-2; no firm D call. Germline-derived CDR1 and CDR2 are SGHTA and FQGNSA. The length of the CDR3 is 12 residues. V shed 4 bases and J shed 8 bases, with 11 bases lying between them. CDR3 in amino acids: CASSYTEFGYTF. CDR3 in DNA: TGTGCCAGCAGCTACACCGAATTCGGCTACACCTTC. Together with reference TRBV7-2 and TRBJ1-2, the CDR3 gives the full variable domain: GAGVSQSPSNKVTEKGKDVELRCDPISGHTALYWYRQSLGQGLEFLIYFQGNSAPDKSGLPSDRFSAERTGGSVSTLTIQRTQQEDSAVYLCASSYTEFGYTFGSGTRLTVV.

This clone showed up just a few times. This chain uses TRBV6-6 with TRBJ1-1, with 9 bases lining up with TRBD1. Germline assignment: CDR1 MNHNY and CDR2 SVGAGI (reference sequence). V lost 2 bases to trimming and J lost 5 bases; unmatched junction nucleotides: 6. The CDR3 length is 15 residues. This chain's CDR3 is CASSYVQGAKTEAFF. In DNA form, the CDR3 reads TGTGCCAGCAGTTACGTACAGGGGGCTAAGACTGAAGCTTTCTTT.

In regard to this clone: A junction boundary mismatches the germline segment, possibly from a read error. This chain uses TRBV7-8 with TRBJ1-2; 8 nucleotides match TRBD1. Germline V lookup: CDR1 SGHVS, CDR2 FQNEAQ. The CDR3 is made up of 12 amino acids. DNA of the CDR3: TGTGCCAGCAGCGAGAGGACAGGGAGGATCGCCTTC. This sequence encodes CASSERTGRIAF. The full variable domain, its missing parts supplied by reference TRBV7-8 and TRBJ1-2, is GAGVSQSPRYKVAKRGQDVALRCDPISGHVSLFWYQQALGQGPEFLTYFQNEAQLDKSGLPSDRFFAERPEGSVSTLKIQRTQQEDSAVYLCASSERTGRIAFGSGTRLTVV.

In its sample, this clone was seen a few times. This rearrangement joins TRBV30 to TRBJ2-3, with TRBD2 matching 11 bases. Per germline, CDR1 GTSNPN and CDR2 SVGIG (reference sequence). Trimming removed 1 base from V and 6 bases from J; junction bases left unmatched: 6. The CDR3 consists of 15 residues. This chain's CDR3 is CAWSGTSGSRDTQYF. CDR3 in DNA: TGTGCCTGGAGTGGAACTAGCGGGAGTCGGGATACGCAGTATTTT.

The J gene is TRBJ1-4, the V gene TRBV25-1, with D unresolved. V lost 7 bases, J lost 6 bases, and 12 bases lay in between. The CDR3 has 13 residues. Germline V gene lookup returns CDR1 MGHDK and CDR2 SYGVNS. CDR3 loop: CASTRPTDEKLFF. DNA for the CDR3: TGTGCCAGCACCCGTCCCACTGATGAAAAACTGTTTTTT.

This clone was counted ten times or more. The chain is built from TRBV7-2 and TRBJ2-3; a weak D match, TRBD2 (5 bases). Trimming took off 5 bases at V and 0 bases at J, with 9 bases between the two ends. The germline V gene has CDR1 SGHTA and CDR2 FQGNSA. The CDR3 has 14 amino acids. CDR3 amino acids: CASSPDLSTDTQYF. CDR3 nucleotides: TGTGCCAGCAGCCCGGACTTGAGCACAGATACGCAGTATTTT.

The gene calls are TRBV28 and TRBJ2-7; the match to TRBD2 covers 8 bases. The J segment lost 6 bases and the V segment lost 5 bases, leaving 6 bases of the junction unmatched. The CDR3 consists of 13 residues. The germline V gene has CDR1 MDHEN and CDR2 SYDVKM. CDR3 residues: CASSTTTSAEQYF. CDR3 coding DNA: TGTGCCAGCAGTACCACGACTAGCGCCGAGCAGTACTTC.

The gene calls are TRBV4-3 and TRBJ2-7; TRBD1 matches 9 bases. V shed 1 base, J shed 3 bases, and the junction held 4 bases outside the gene matches. The CDR3 contains 15 residues. Germline CDR1 and CDR2: LGHNA and YSLEER. CDR3 protein: CASSQVVTGGYEQYF. The CDR3 coding sequence is TGCGCCAGCAGCCAAGTCGTGACAGGGGGCTACGAGCAGTACTTC.

The chain uses TRBV2 and TRBJ2-7; D gene uncertain. Germline V gene data show CDR1 as SNHLY and CDR2 as FYNNEI. Between the trimmed V and J ends, which lost 7 bases and 0 bases, there was a span of 16 bases. This CDR3 contains 15 residues. The CDR3 loop reads CASKIDTPYSYEQYF. The CDR3 DNA reads TGTGCCAGCAAGATAGATACTCCTTACTCCTACGAGCAGTACTTC.

The rearrangement joins TRBV19 to TRBJ2-1; 9 bases are shared with TRBD1. In germline, CDR1 is LNHDA, CDR2 SQIVND (reference sequence). The CDR3 runs to 15 residues. Losses at the gene ends were 3 bases for V and 9 bases for J; bases not matched to a gene: 9. CDR3 sequence (DNA): TGTGCCAGTAGTATCGGGACAGGGCCAAGGGGTGAGCAGTTCTTC. Translated, it gives CASSIGTGPRGEQFF.

This clone was detected only a few times. This chain connects TRBV7-3 to TRBJ2-5; 9 nucleotides agree with TRBD1. The V and J ends lost 5 bases and 5 bases, in that order; junction bases with no gene match: 12. The CDR3 runs 16 residues. Per the germline V gene, CDR1 is SGHTA and CDR2 is FQGTGA. The CDR3, as DNA: TGTGCCAGCAGCCCGAATGGGGGACAGGGTATGGAGACCCAGTACTTC. Amino acid sequence: CASSPNGGQGMETQYF.

This chain connects TRBV5-1 to TRBJ2-2; TRBD2 matches at 8 bases. This CDR3 is 15 amino acids long. V gave up 0 bases and J gave up 3 bases; unmatched junction bases: 1. Germline CDR1 and CDR2: SGHRS and YFSETQ. The CDR3 loop reads CASSLALADTGELFF. The CDR3, as DNA: TGCGCCAGCAGCTTGGCACTAGCGGACACCGGGGAGCTGTTTTTT.

This clone was counted only a few times. DNA for the CDR3: TGTGCCAGCTCCCTCCTTGGTGGTACAGGGGGAGAAGCTTTCTTT. It translates to CASSLLGGTGGEAFF. This chain uses TRBV18 with TRBJ1-1; 8 positions match TRBD1. The CDR3 spans 15 residues. Trimming took 6 bases from V and 8 from J; bases not matched to a gene: 14. The germline gives CDR1 KGHSH, CDR2 LQKENI.

This clone was counted between two and nine times. The V call is TRBV7-2, the J call TRBJ2-2, with 9 bases fitting TRBD1. Germline lookup yields CDR1 SGHTA and CDR2 FQGNSA. V gave up 5 bases and J gave up 7 bases; unmatched junction bases: 8. CDR3 length: 15 residues. Written as DNA, the CDR3 is TGTGCCAGCAGCAGCGGGACAGGGCAGGGCGGGGAGCTGTTTTTT. Protein product: CASSSGTGQGGELFF.